This TCR beta chain was recovered during a study of cytomegalovirus exposure and HLA in healthy donors. About the study: Researchers previously reported finding 90 million to 130 million unique TCR beta sequences from approximately 200 million T cells.

Use of 60 Vbeta and 13 Jbeta primers characterized the PCR. Generated by immunoSEQ multiplex PCR, the TCRdb table keeps only in-frame clones and is missing some. The sample records approximately 140,000 clones, around 75% being singletons. The CDR3 contains 15 residues. The V gene's germline CDR1 is MNHEY and CDR2 SVGAGI. With V trimmed by 0 bases and J by 6 bases, 5 bases remained unmatched. Concerning this clone: Antigen: not known.

Study-wide results and caveats: In a later analysis, across HLA loci, associated TCR counts were highest for DRB1, lowest for HLA-C. In a later analysis, at a false discovery rate of 0.05, 15,000 to 20,000 TCR beta sequences matched HLA alleles.

The sequencing sample was made of PBMCs. The rearrangement joins TRBV6-5 to TRBJ1-5; 7 nucleotides match TRBD1. The sequence came from a human donor in good health. Written as DNA, the CDR3 is TGTGCCAGCAGTTACTCGTCAGGGGGTGGTCAGCCCCAGCATTTT. Amino acids: CASSYSSGGGQPQHF.